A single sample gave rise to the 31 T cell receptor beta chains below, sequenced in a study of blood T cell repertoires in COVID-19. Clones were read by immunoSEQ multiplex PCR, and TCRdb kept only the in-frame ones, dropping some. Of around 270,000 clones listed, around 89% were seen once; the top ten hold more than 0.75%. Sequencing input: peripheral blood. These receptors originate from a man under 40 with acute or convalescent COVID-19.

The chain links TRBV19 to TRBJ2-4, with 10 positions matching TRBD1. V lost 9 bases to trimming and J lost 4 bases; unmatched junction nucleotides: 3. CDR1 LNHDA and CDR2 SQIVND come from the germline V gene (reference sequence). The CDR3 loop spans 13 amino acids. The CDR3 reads CASRDRGKNIQYF. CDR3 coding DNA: TGTGCCAGCCGGGACAGGGGAAAAAACATTCAGTACTTC.

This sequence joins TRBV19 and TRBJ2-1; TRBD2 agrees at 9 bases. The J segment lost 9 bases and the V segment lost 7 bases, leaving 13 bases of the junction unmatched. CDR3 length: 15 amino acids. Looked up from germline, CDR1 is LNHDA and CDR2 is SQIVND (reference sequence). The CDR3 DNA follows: TGTGCCAGTACCGCTAGCGGGGCGGGGATCGGTGAGCAGTTCTTC. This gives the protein CASTASGAGIGEQFF.

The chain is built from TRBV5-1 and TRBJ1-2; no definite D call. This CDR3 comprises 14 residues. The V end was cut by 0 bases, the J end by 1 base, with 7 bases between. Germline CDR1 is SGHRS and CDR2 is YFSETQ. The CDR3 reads CASSLATDNYGYTF. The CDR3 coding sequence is TGCGCCAGCAGCTTGGCCACAGATAACTATGGCTACACCTTC. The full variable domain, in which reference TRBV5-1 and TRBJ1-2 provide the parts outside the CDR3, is KAGVTQTPRYLIKTRGQQVTLSCSPISGHRSVSWYQQTPGQGLQFLFEYFSETQRNKGNFPGRFSGRQFSNSRSEMNVSTLELGDSALYLCASSLATDNYGYTFGSGTRLTVV.

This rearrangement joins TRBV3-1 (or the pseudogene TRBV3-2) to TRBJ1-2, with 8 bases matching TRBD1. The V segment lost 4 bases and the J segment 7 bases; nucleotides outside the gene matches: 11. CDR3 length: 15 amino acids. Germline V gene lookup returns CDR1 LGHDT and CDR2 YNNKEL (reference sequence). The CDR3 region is CASSLAGQGLGGYTF. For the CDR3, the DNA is TGTGCCAGCAGCCTAGCCGGACAGGGATTAGGTGGCTACACCTTC.

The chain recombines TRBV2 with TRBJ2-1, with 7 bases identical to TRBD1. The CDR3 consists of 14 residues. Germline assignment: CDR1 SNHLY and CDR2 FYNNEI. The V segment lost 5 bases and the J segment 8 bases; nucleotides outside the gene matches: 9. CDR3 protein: CASSNRQGMHEQFF. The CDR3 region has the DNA TGTGCCAGCAGTAACAGACAGGGTATGCATGAGCAGTTCTTC. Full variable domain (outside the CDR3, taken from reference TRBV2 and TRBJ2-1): EPEVTQTPSHQVTQMGQEVILRCVPISNHLYFYWYRQILGQKVEFLVSFYNNEISEKSEIFDDQFSVERPDGSNFTLKIRSTKLEDSAMYFCASSNRQGMHEQFFGPGTRLTVL.

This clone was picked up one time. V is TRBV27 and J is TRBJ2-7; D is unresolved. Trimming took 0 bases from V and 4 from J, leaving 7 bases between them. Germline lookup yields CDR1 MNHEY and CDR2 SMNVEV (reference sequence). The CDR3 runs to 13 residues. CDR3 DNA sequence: TGTGCCAGCAGTTTATCGATTCGGTACGAGCAGTACTTC. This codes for CASSLSIRYEQYF.

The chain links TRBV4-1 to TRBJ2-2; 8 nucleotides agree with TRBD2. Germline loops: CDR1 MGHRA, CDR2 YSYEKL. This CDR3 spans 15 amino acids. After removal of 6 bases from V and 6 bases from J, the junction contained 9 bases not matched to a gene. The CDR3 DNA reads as TGCGCCAGCAGACAAACGGGGGGGCCTCCCGGGGAGCTGTTTTTT. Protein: CASRQTGGPPGELFF.

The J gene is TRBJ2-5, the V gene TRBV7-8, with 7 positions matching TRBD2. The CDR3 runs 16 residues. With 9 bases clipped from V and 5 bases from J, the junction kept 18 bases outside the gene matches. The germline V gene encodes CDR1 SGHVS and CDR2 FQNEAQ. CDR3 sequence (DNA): TGTGCCAGTGATTCACACTCGACTAGCCTCCAGGAGACCCAGTACTTC. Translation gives CASDSHSTSLQETQYF. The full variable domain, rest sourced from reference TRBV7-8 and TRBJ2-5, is GAGVSQSPRYKVAKRGQDVALRCDPISGHVSLFWYQQALGQGPEFLTYFQNEAQLDKSGLPSDRFFAERPEGSVSTLKIQRTQQEDSAVYLCASDSHSTSLQETQYFGPGTRLLVL.

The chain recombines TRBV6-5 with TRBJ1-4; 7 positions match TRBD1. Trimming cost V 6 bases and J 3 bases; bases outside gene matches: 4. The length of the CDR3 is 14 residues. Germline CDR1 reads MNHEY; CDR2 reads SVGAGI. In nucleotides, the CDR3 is TGTGCCAGCAGCCATCAGGGGGCTAATGAAAAACTGTTTTTT. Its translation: CASSHQGANEKLFF.

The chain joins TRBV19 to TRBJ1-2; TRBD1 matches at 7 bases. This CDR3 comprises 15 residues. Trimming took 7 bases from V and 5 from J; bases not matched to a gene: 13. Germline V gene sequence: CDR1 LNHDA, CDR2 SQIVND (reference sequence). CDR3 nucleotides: TGTGCCAGTATTAACACAGGGGTTTCGACGTATGGCTACACCTTC. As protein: CASINTGVSTYGYTF.

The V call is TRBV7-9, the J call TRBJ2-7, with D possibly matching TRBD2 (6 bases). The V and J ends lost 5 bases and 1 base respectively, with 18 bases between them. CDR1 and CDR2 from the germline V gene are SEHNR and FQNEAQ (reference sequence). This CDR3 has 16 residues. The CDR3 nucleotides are TGTGCCAGCAGCCGGACGGCCGGGAGTATATCCTACGAGCAGTACTTC. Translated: CASSRTAGSISYEQYF.

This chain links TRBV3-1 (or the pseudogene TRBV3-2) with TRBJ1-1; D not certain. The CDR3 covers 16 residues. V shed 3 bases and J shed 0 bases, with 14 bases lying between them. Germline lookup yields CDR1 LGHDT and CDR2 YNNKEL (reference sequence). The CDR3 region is CASSQAGWTVNTEAFF. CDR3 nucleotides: TGTGCCAGCAGCCAGGCGGGTTGGACTGTGAACACTGAAGCTTTCTTT.

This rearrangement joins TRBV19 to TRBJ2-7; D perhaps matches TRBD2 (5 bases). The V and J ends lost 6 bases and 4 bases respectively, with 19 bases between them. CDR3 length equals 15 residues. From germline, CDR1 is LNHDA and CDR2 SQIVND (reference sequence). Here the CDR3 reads CASSAAPGFIYEQYF. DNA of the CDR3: TGTGCCAGTAGCGCAGCTCCGGGATTCATTTACGAGCAGTACTTC.

CDR3 loop: CASSPTRGTNQPQHF. The CDR3, as DNA: TGTGCCAGCTCACCAACCAGGGGCACCAATCAGCCCCAGCATTTT. The V and J genes are TRBV18 and TRBJ1-5; TRBD1 is a possible D gene (6 bases). The ends were cut back, 2 bases at V and 3 bases at J, with 11 bases in the middle. The CDR3 consists of 15 residues. Germline values: CDR1 KGHSH, CDR2 LQKENI. Drawing the rest from reference TRBV18 and TRBJ1-5, the complete variable domain is NAGVMQNPRHLVRRRGQEARLRCSPMKGHSHVYWYRQLPEEGLKFMVYLQKENIIDESGMPKERFSAEFPKEGPSILRIQQVVRGDSAAYFCASSPTRGTNQPQHFGDGTRLSIL.

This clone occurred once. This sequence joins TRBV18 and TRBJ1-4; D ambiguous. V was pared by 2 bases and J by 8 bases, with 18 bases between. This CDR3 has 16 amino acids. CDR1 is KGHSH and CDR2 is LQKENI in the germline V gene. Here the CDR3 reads CASSPNIGFGGEKLFF. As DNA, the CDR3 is TGTGCCAGCTCACCAAATATTGGATTTGGCGGGGAAAAACTGTTTTTT.

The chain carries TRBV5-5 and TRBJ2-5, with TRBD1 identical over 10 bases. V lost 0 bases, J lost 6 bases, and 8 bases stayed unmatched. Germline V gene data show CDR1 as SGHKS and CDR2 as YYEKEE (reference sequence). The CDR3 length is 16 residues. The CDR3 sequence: CASSLVPTGGRKTQYF. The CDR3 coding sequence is TGTGCCAGCAGCTTGGTCCCGACAGGGGGCAGAAAGACCCAGTACTTC.

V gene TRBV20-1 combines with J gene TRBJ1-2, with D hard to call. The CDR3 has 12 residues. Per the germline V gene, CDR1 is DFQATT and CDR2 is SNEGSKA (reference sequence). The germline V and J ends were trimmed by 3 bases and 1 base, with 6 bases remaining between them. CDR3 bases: TGCAGTGCTAGTAGAGATAACTATGGCTACACCTTC. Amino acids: CSASRDNYGYTF.

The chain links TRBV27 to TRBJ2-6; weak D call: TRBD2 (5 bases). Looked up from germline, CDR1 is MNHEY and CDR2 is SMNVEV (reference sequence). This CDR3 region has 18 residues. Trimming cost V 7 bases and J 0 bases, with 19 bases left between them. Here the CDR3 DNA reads TGTGCCAGCACCCCGTGGGCAGGACTCCTCTCTGGGGCCAACGTCCTGACTTTC. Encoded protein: CASTPWAGLLSGANVLTF.

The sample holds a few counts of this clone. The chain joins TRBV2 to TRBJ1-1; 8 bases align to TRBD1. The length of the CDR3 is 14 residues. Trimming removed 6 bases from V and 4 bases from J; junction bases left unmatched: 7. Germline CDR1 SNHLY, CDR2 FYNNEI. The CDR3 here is CASRGWQGATEAFF. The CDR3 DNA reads TGTGCCAGCAGGGGGTGGCAGGGGGCCACTGAAGCTTTCTTT. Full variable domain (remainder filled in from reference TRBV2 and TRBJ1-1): EPEVTQTPSHQVTQMGQEVILRCVPISNHLYFYWYRQILGQKVEFLVSFYNNEISEKSEIFDDQFSVERPDGSNFTLKIRSTKLEDSAMYFCASRGWQGATEAFFGQGTRLTVV.

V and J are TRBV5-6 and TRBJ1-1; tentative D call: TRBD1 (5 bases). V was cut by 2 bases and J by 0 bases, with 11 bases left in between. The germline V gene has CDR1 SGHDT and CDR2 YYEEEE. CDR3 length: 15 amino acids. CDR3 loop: CASSLRLGLNTEAFF. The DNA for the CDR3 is TGTGCCAGCAGCTTACGCTTGGGGCTGAACACTGAAGCTTTCTTT. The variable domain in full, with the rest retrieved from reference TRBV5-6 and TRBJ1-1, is DAGVTQSPTHLIKTRGQQVTLRCSPKSGHDTVSWYQQALGQGPQFIFQYYEEEERQRGNFPDRFSGHQFPNYSSELNVNALLLGDSALYLCASSLRLGLNTEAFFGQGTRLTVV.

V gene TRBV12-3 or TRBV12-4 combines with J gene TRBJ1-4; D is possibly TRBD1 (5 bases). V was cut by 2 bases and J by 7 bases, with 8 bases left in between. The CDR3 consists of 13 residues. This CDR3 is CASSLHQGEKLFF. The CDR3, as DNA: TGTGCCAGCAGTTTACACCAGGGTGAAAAACTGTTTTTT.

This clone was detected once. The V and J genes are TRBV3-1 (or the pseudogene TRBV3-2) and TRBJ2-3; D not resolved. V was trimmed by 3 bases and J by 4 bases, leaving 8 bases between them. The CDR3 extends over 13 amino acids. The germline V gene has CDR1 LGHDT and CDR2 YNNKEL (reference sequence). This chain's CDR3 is CASSQVRADTQYF. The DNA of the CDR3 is TGTGCCAGCAGCCAGGTTCGGGCAGATACGCAGTATTTT.

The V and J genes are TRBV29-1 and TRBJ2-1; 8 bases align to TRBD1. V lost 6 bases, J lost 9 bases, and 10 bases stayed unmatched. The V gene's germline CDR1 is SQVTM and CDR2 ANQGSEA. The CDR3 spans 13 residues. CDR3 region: CSVDGDRGGEQFF. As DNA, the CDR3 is TGCAGCGTAGACGGAGACAGGGGAGGTGAGCAGTTCTTC.

This CDR3 is CASSGSGNTIYF. The CDR3 DNA reads as TGTGCCAGCAGCGGGTCGGGAAACACCATATATTTT. V and J are TRBV6-5 and TRBJ1-3; no clear D. CDR1 and CDR2 from the germline V gene are MNHEY and SVGAGI. This CDR3 has 12 residues. V lost 6 bases and J 4 bases, leaving 7 bases between the germline ends.

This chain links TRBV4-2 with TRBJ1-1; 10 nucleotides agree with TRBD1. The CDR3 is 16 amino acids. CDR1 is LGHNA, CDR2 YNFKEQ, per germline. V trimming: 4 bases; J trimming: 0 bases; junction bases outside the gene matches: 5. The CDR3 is CASSLWTGGMNTEAFF. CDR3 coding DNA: TGTGCCAGCAGCCTCTGGACAGGGGGGATGAACACTGAAGCTTTCTTT.

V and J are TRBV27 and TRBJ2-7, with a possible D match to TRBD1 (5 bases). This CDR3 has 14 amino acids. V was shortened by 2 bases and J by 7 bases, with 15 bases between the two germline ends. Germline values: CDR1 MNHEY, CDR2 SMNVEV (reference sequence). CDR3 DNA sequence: TGTGCCAGCAGTTTAAAGGGTCCGCCAGGGGAGCAGTACTTC. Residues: CASSLKGPPGEQYF.

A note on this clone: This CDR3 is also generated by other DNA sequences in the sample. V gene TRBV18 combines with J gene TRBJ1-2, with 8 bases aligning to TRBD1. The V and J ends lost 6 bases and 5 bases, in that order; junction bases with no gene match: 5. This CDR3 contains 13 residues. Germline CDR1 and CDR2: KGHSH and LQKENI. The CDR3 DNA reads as TGTGCCAGCTCTATGGACAGGGAATATGGCTACACCTTC. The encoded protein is CASSMDREYGYTF. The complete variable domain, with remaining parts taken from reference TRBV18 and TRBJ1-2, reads NAGVMQNPRHLVRRRGQEARLRCSPMKGHSHVYWYRQLPEEGLKFMVYLQKENIIDESGMPKERFSAEFPKEGPSILRIQQVVRGDSAAYFCASSMDREYGYTFGSGTRLTVV.

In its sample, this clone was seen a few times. DNA for the CDR3: TGCAGCGTTGTGACATCCTCTGGAAACACCATATATTTT. It codes for CSVVTSSGNTIYF. The rearrangement links TRBV29-1 to TRBJ1-3, with D unclear. CDR1 and CDR2 from the germline V gene are SQVTM and ANQGSEA. The CDR3 has 13 residues. The germline V and J ends were trimmed by 4 bases and 0 bases, with 7 bases remaining between them.

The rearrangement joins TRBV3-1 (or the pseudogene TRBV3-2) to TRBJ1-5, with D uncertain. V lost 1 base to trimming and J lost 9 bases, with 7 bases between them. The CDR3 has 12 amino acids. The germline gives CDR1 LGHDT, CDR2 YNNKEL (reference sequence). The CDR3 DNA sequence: TGTGCCAGCAGCCAAGCGGTCGGGCCCCAGCATTTT. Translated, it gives CASSQAVGPQHF.

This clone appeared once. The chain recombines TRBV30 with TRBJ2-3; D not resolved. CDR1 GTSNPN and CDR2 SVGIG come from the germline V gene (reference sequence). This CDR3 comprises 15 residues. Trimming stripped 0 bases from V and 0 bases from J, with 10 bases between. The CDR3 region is CAWSVLAASTDTQYF. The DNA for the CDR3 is TGTGCCTGGAGTGTACTGGCGGCTAGCACAGATACGCAGTATTTT.

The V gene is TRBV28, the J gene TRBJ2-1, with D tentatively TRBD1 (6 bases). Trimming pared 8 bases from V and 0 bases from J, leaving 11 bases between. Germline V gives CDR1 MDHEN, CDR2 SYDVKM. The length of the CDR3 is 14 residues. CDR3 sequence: CASPPTGSYNEQFF. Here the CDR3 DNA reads TGTGCCAGCCCCCCGACAGGCTCCTACAATGAGCAGTTCTTC.